What follows are 9 T cell receptor beta chains derived from one specimen sequenced in a study of Ad26.COV2.S vaccination and SARS-CoV-2 variants. Treatment of the sample: some 20 received Ad26.COV2.S at low or high dose, single or two shots; about 5 received placebo; per-sample allocation not given. Specimens were obtained on day 63 following the first vaccine or placebo injection. Clones were sequenced by immunoSEQ multiplex PCR, and TCRdb holds only the in-frame ones, with some missing. In the table there are 300,000 to 400,000 clones, around 87% of which are singletons. Sequencing used peripheral blood, obtained in a trial of Ad26.COV2.S vaccine versus placebo. The receptor set was obtained from a person aged 18-65 years who received the Ad26.COV2.S COVID-19 vaccine or a placebo.

This chain joins TRBV14 and TRBJ2-3; D is perhaps TRBD1 (6 bases). CDR3 length equals 15 residues. Germline CDR1 is SGHDN and CDR2 is FVKESK. V was pared by 4 bases and J by 3 bases, with 14 bases between. Written as DNA, the CDR3 is TGTGCCAGCAGCCGGGGGCCGTCTACGACAGATACGCAGTATTTT. Amino acids: CASSRGPSTTDTQYF.

This chain connects TRBV19 to TRBJ2-7; the D gene is possibly TRBD2 (6 bases). Trimming cost V 4 bases and J 4 bases, with 14 bases left between them. The germline V gene has CDR1 LNHDA and CDR2 SQIVND (reference sequence). The CDR3 runs 14 residues. The CDR3 bases are TGTGCCAGTAGTACCGGAGGGTTTAGGTACGAGCAGTACTTC. Amino acid sequence: CASSTGGFRYEQYF.

This sequence joins TRBV5-6 and TRBJ2-7, with D unresolved. CDR1 and CDR2 (germline): SGHDT, YYEEEE. Trimming left V 4 bases short and J 2 bases short, with 25 bases between. This CDR3 is built from 18 residues. CDR3 sequence (DNA): TGTGCCAGCAGCCCCCATGGAGCAGCCTATCCTAATACCTACGAGCAGTACTTC. It codes for CASSPHGAAYPNTYEQYF.

The chain couples TRBV13 to TRBJ2-5; TRBD2 aligns across 14 bases. This CDR3 has 16 residues. The V gene's germline CDR1 is PRHDT and CDR2 FYEKMQ (reference sequence). The V and J ends lost 6 bases and 5 bases, in that order; junction bases with no gene match: 8. The CDR3 bases are TGTGCCAGCAGACCCTGGACTAGCGGGGGGATGGAGACCCAGTACTTC. The encoded protein is CASRPWTSGGMETQYF.

This chain links TRBV5-1 with TRBJ2-7; D gene ambiguous. This CDR3 spans 15 amino acids. V gave up 3 bases and J gave up 2 bases, with 15 bases separating them. Looked up from germline, CDR1 is SGHRS and CDR2 is YFSETQ. CDR3 nucleotides: TGCGCCAGCAGCTCTGACGGTAGAAGTACCTACGAGCAGTACTTC. Translating gives CASSSDGRSTYEQYF.

Remarks on this clone: An end of the junction differs from the germline gene, which may be a read error. The V and J genes are TRBV6-5 and TRBJ2-7; 11 bases match TRBD2. Per the germline V gene, CDR1 is MNHEY and CDR2 is SVGAGI. The CDR3 length is 14 residues. The CDR3 coding sequence is TGTGCCAGCAGCCGGGGGACTAGCGGATACACCAGGGACTTC. Translating it yields CASSRGTSGYTRDF.

The chain carries TRBV5-4 and TRBJ2-7, with 12 positions matching TRBD1. The CDR3 length is 15 residues. The germline gives CDR1 SGHNT, CDR2 YYREEE (reference sequence). The trim removed 2 bases at V and 5 bases at J, leaving 5 bases unmatched. CDR3 DNA: TGTGCCAGCAGCTTTGGGGACAGGGGGCGCGACGAGCAGTACTTC. Its translation is CASSFGDRGRDEQYF.

This chain links TRBV7-3 with TRBJ1-2, with D perhaps TRBD1 (6 bases). The CDR3 spans 14 residues. CDR1 SGHTA and CDR2 FQGTGA come from the germline V gene. V lost 5 bases and J 8 bases, leaving 18 bases between the germline ends. The CDR3 spells CASSPLGGPGGYTF. The DNA for the CDR3 is TGTGCCAGCAGCCCCCTGGGGGGGCCGGGCGGCTACACCTTC.

The chain links TRBV14 to TRBJ2-3; D is unresolved. Trimming left V 0 bases short and J 7 bases short, with 11 bases between. CDR1 and CDR2 (germline): SGHDN, FVKESK. This CDR3 contains 14 residues. The CDR3 is CASSQESPDYTQYF. The CDR3 DNA follows: TGTGCCAGCAGCCAAGAAAGTCCCGATTATACGCAGTATTTT. The variable domain in full, completed from reference TRBV14 and TRBJ2-3, reads EAGVTQFPSHSVIEKGQTVTLRCDPISGHDNLYWYRRVMGKEIKFLLHFVKESKQDESGMPNNRFLAERTGGTYSTLKVQPAELEDSGVYFCASSQESPDYTQYFGPGTRLTVL.